These T cell receptor beta chains were read from a single sample in a study of blood T cell repertoires in COVID-19. Sequencing was performed with immunoSEQ multiplex PCR; in TCRdb, only in-frame clones are kept and a portion is missing. This table has about 61,000 clones, 75% to 95% appearing once. Material for sequencing was peripheral blood. These receptors were taken from a human donor in a cohort sampled during active COVID-19. CDR3s include the opening cysteine and the closing phenylalanine or tryptophan. D genes are given only for firm matches. For some rows the clone size is stated as once, few or many, or as a class when expanded; others skip it.

V: TRBV21-1
D: NA
size: NA
J: TRBJ1-1
CDR3: CASNCVRGLPEAFF
DNA: TGTGCCAGCAACTGTGTCAGGGGGCTCCCTGAAGCTTTCTTT

V: TRBV7-2
D: TRBD1
size: NA
J: TRBJ1-2
CDR3: CASSVSGTGFVGYTF
DNA: TGTGCCAGCAGCGTGTCCGGGACAGGCTTTGTTGGCTACACCTTC

V: TRBV4-1
D: NA
size: once
J: TRBJ2-2
CDR3: CASSLNSGVNTGELFF
DNA: TGCGCCAGCAGCCTCAACTCCGGGGTCAACACCGGGGAGCTGTTTTTT

V: TRBV4-3
D: NA
size: NA
J: TRBJ1-1
CDR3: CASSQDGGGNTEAFF
DNA: TGCGCCAGCAGCCAAGATGGGGGGGGGAACACTGAAGCTTTCTTT

V: TRBV3-1/TRBV3-2
D: TRBD2
size: NA
J: TRBJ2-2
CDR3: CASSRGTSRAGELFF
DNA: TGTGCCAGCAGCCGGGGGACTAGCCGCGCCGGGGAGCTGTTTTTT

V: TRBV28
D: TRBD2
size: NA
J: TRBJ2-3
CDR3: CASSPVTSGSMTDTQYF
DNA: TGTGCCAGCAGCCCAGTGACTAGCGGGAGTATGACAGATACGCAGTATTTT

V: TRBV19
D: NA
size: NA
J: TRBJ1-1
CDR3: CASTGGAQNTEAFF
DNA: TGTGCCAGTACAGGAGGGGCTCAAAACACTGAAGCTTTCTTT

V: TRBV18
D: NA
size: NA
J: TRBJ1-5
CDR3: CASSPRDTGGSAQHF
DNA: TGTGCCAGCTCACCCCGGGACACAGGTGGATCGGCCCAGCATTTT

V: TRBV4-1
D: TRBD2
size: NA
J: TRBJ2-3
CDR3: CASSRTGTSRLTDTQYF
DNA: TGCGCCAGCAGCCGCACCGGGACTAGCCGTCTCACAGATACGCAGTATTTT

V: TRBV12-5
D: NA
size: NA
J: TRBJ2-5
CDR3: CASGSGMGAQETQYF
DNA: TGTGCTAGTGGTTCCGGGATGGGAGCCCAAGAGACCCAGTACTTC

V: TRBV7-9
D: TRBD1
size: NA
J: TRBJ1-2
CDR3: CASSWTGDYGYTF
DNA: TGTGCCAGCAGTTGGACAGGGGACTATGGCTACACCTTC

V: TRBV18
D: NA
size: NA
J: TRBJ1-1
CDR3: CASSPSNANTEAFF
DNA: TGTGCCAGCTCACCATCTAACGCGAACACTGAAGCTTTCTTT

V: TRBV18
D: TRBD2
size: NA
J: TRBJ2-1
CDR3: CASSLPGLAGVNEQFF
DNA: TGTGCCAGCTCACTACCGGGACTAGCGGGCGTCAATGAGCAGTTCTTC

V: TRBV5-1
D: NA
size: once
J: TRBJ1-2
CDR3: CASSLGVGVINYGYTF
DNA: TGCGCCAGCAGCTTGGGGGTAGGGGTTATAAACTATGGCTACACCTTC

V: TRBV2
D: NA
size: NA
J: TRBJ1-6
CDR3: CASSELLGGNSPLHF
DNA: TGTGCCAGCAGTGAATTGTTAGGGGGTAATTCACCCCTCCACTTT

V: TRBV7-6
D: NA
size: NA
J: TRBJ2-7
CDR3: CASSLAQSPSRNPTHEQYF
DNA: TGTGCCAGCAGCTTAGCCCAGAGCCCGAGCAGGAACCCCACCCACGAGCAGTACTTC

V: TRBV27
D: NA
size: NA
J: TRBJ1-1
CDR3: CASSLQSGNTEAFF
DNA: TGTGCCAGCAGTTTGCAGTCGGGGAACACTGAAGCTTTCTTT

V: TRBV7-3
D: TRBD2
size: NA
J: TRBJ2-7
CDR3: CASSLTGLAGYEQYF
DNA: TGTGCCAGCAGCTTAACGGGACTAGCGGGGTACGAGCAGTACTTC

V: TRBV6-4
D: TRBD1
size: once
J: TRBJ2-2
CDR3: CASSTGQVANTGELFF
DNA: TGTGCCAGCAGCACGGGACAGGTAGCGAACACCGGGGAGCTGTTTTTT

V: TRBV5-1
D: TRBD2
size: NA
J: TRBJ2-1
CDR3: CASTVLNPGLGNEQFF
DNA: TGCGCCAGCACCGTCCTAAACCCGGGACTAGGTAATGAGCAGTTCTTC

V: TRBV7-3
D: NA
size: once
J: TRBJ2-1
CDR3: CASSLREGASGHEQFF
DNA: TGTGCCAGCAGCTTACGGGAGGGGGCGAGTGGCCATGAGCAGTTCTTC

V: TRBV4-3
D: NA
size: medium-sized
J: TRBJ1-2
CDR3: CASSQDRPAPGGYTF
DNA: TGCGCCAGCAGCCAAGACAGGCCTGCTCCTGGGGGCTACACCTTC

V: TRBV5-4
D: TRBD1
size: once
J: TRBJ1-1
CDR3: CASSNGQDTEAFF
DNA: TGTGCCAGCAGCAACGGACAGGATACTGAAGCTTTCTTT

V: TRBV7-2
D: TRBD2
size: NA
J: TRBJ2-7
CDR3: CASSFTSGNSYEQYF
DNA: TGTGCCAGCAGCTTTACTAGCGGGAACTCCTACGAGCAGTACTTC

V: TRBV18
D: TRBD1
size: NA
J: TRBJ2-5
CDR3: CASSFDRAQETQYF
DNA: TGTGCCAGCTCATTCGACAGGGCCCAAGAGACCCAGTACTTC

V: TRBV5-6
D: NA
size: NA
J: TRBJ2-3
CDR3: CASSLGSGVGTDTQYF
DNA: TGTGCCAGCAGCTTGGGGTCGGGAGTCGGCACAGATACGCAGTATTTT

V: TRBV6-5
D: NA
size: once
J: TRBJ2-1
CDR3: CASRLSGSGEQFF
DNA: TGTGCCAGCAGACTATCAGGGTCAGGTGAGCAGTTCTTC

V: TRBV6-1
D: TRBD2
size: NA
J: TRBJ2-1
CDR3: CASSDWWTSGYNEQFF
DNA: TGTGCCAGCAGTGATTGGTGGACTAGCGGATACAATGAGCAGTTCTTC

V: TRBV4-3
D: NA
size: NA
J: TRBJ1-1
CDR3: CASSRQGLQNTEAFF
DNA: TGCGCCAGCAGCCGCCAGGGACTTCAGAACACTGAAGCTTTCTTT